The 16 T cell receptor beta chains given below trace back to one sample, sequenced in a study of T-cell reconstitution after alpha-beta-depleted transplantation in children. Unique molecular identifiers were incorporated into the prepared TCRbeta library. Each CDR3 protein gets one entry after TCRdb re-called the PCR reads with MiXCR. The sample consists of around 360,000 distinct CDR3 sequences, 10% of them appearing once. The starting material was PBMCs from the stem cell graft donor, obtained from the stem cell graft. Receptors originate from a human donor who donated a stem cell graft to a child with acute lymphoblastic leukemia.

The sample holds a few counts of this clonotype. The chain employs TRBV24-1 and TRBJ2-1, with D possibly matching TRBD2 (5 bases). The CDR3 length is 12 residues. Germline V lookup: CDR1 KGHDR, CDR2 SFDVKD. The V end was cut by 3 bases, the J end by 10 bases, with 9 bases between. The CDR3: CATSDLGLEQFF. The DNA for the CDR3 is TGTGCCACCAGTGATCTAGGACTGGAGCAGTTCTTC.

V gene TRBV4-1 combines with J gene TRBJ2-1; 13 nucleotides agree with TRBD2. Germline CDR1 is MGHRA and CDR2 is YSYEKL. The junction had 11 bases not matched to a gene; V was cut back by 0 bases and J by 0 bases. The CDR3 consists of 21 residues. Here the CDR3 DNA reads TGCGCCAGCAGCCAAGATCGAGGGACTAGCGGGACCTGGGGCTCCTACAATGAGCAGTTCTTC. This gives the protein CASSQDRGTSGTWGSYNEQFF.

V gene TRBV3-1 combines with J gene TRBJ2-5; maybe TRBD2 (7 bases). Between the trimmed V and J ends, which lost 0 bases and 2 bases, there was a span of 10 bases. CDR3 length equals 15 residues. CDR1 and CDR2 (germline): LGHDT, YNNKEL (reference sequence). The CDR3 coding sequence is TGTGCCAGCAGCCAAGAGGGGGGGCGTCAAGAGACCCAGTACTTC. This gives the protein CASSQEGGRQETQYF.

V is TRBV7-6 and J is TRBJ2-7; 9 nucleotides line up with TRBD2. In germline, CDR1 is SGHVS, CDR2 FNYEAQ. CDR3 length equals 15 residues. The ends lost 6 bases at V and 3 bases at J; junction bases unmatched: 9. The CDR3 nucleotides are TGTGCCAGCAGTCTTTCGCGGGAGGGCATCTACGAGCAGTACTTC. This sequence encodes CASSLSREGIYEQYF. The full variable domain, its missing parts supplied by reference TRBV7-6 and TRBJ2-7, is GAGVSQSPRYKVTKRGQDVALRCDPISGHVSLYWYRQALGQGPEFLTYFNYEAQQDKSGLPNDRFSAERPEGSISTLTIQRTEQRDSAMYRCASSLSREGIYEQYFGPGTRLTVT.

The rearrangement uses TRBV5-6 and TRBJ1-5, with 8 bases identical to TRBD1. Losses at the gene ends were 4 bases for V and 6 bases for J; bases not matched to a gene: 9. Per the germline V gene, CDR1 is SGHDT and CDR2 is YYEEEE. The CDR3 has 15 residues. The CDR3: CASSVGQGRTQPQHF. In nucleotides, the CDR3 is TGTGCCAGCAGCGTCGGACAGGGAAGGACTCAGCCCCAGCATTTT.

Only a few counts were recorded for this clonotype. The chain carries TRBV5-1 and TRBJ2-5; tentative D call: TRBD1 (6 bases). Trimming took 1 base from V and 4 from J, leaving 14 bases between them. The germline V gene encodes CDR1 SGHRS and CDR2 YFSETQ. The CDR3 sequence is 15 residues long. In DNA, the CDR3 is TGCGCCAGCAGCTTGATTGGACAGTACGGAGAGACCCAGTACTTC. Protein: CASSLIGQYGETQYF.

This clonotype was seen many times. The gene calls are TRBV28 and TRBJ1-1; D not certain. The CDR3 has 13 amino acids. Trimming took off 2 bases at V and 1 base at J, with 5 bases between the two ends. The germline CDR1 and CDR2 sequences are MDHEN and SYDVKM. CDR3 amino acids: CASSLRKNTEAFF. CDR3 nucleotides: TGTGCCAGCAGTTTACGGAAGAACACTGAAGCTTTCTTT.

This clonotype appeared many times. The V and J genes are TRBV4-1 and TRBJ2-7, with TRBD1 identical over 8 bases. CDR1 MGHRA and CDR2 YSYEKL come from the germline V gene. Losses at the gene ends were 0 bases for V and 4 bases for J; bases not matched to a gene: 8. The CDR3 has 16 residues. The CDR3 loop reads CASSQDFRDRLYEQYF. CDR3 nucleotide sequence: TGCGCCAGCAGCCAAGATTTCCGGGACAGGCTATACGAGCAGTACTTC.

The table lists this clonotype with a few counts. This chain uses TRBV12-3 or TRBV12-4 with TRBJ2-2, with D perhaps matching TRBD2 (6 bases). V was cut by 1 base and J by 6 bases, with 18 bases left in between. CDR3 length equals 17 residues. The CDR3 is CASSLVGRIGEAGELFF. As DNA, the CDR3 is TGTGCCAGCAGTTTAGTAGGGAGGATTGGGGAGGCCGGGGAGCTGTTTTTT.

This clonotype was detected many times. This chain joins TRBV4-1 and TRBJ2-2; perhaps TRBD2 as D (6 bases). Germline V lookup: CDR1 MGHRA, CDR2 YSYEKL. V gave up 4 bases and J gave up 4 bases, with 22 bases separating them. The CDR3 has 18 residues. CDR3 in DNA: TGCGCCAGCAGCCCCAGGTGGGAGGCAGGGTCGGGCACCGGGGAGCTGTTTTTT. Translating it yields CASSPRWEAGSGTGELFF.

The V gene is TRBV15, the J gene TRBJ2-7, with no clear D. The CDR3 has 13 amino acids. The V gene lost 0 bases and the J gene lost 6 bases, with 9 bases spanning the gap. Germline-derived CDR1 and CDR2 are LNHNV and YYDKDF (reference sequence). CDR3: CATSRDFGSEQYF. The DNA of the CDR3 is TGTGCCACCAGCAGAGATTTCGGGTCCGAGCAGTACTTC.

J is TRBJ2-1 and V is TRBV7-2; 15 nucleotides match TRBD2. This CDR3 has 15 residues. CDR1 SGHTA and CDR2 FQGNSA come from the germline V gene. V trimming: 5 bases; J trimming: 7 bases; junction bases outside the gene matches: 3. CDR3 coding DNA: TGTGCCAGCAGCGAAGGACTAGCGGGAGGGAATGAGCAGTTCTTC. It codes for CASSEGLAGGNEQFF.

This clonotype was seen ten or more times. As DNA, the CDR3 is TGTGCCAGCAGCTCATTACAGGGGCCCCACTACAATGAGCAGTTCTTC. Its translation: CASSSLQGPHYNEQFF. The chain is built from TRBV7-9 and TRBJ2-1; 7 bases fit TRBD1. V shed 4 bases and J 3 bases; nucleotides not matched to a gene: 9. Germline V gives CDR1 SEHNR, CDR2 FQNEAQ (reference sequence). This CDR3 region has 16 residues.

The rearrangement joins TRBV7-2 to TRBJ2-3, with 7 bases identical to TRBD1. The trim removed 5 bases at V and 5 bases at J, leaving 4 bases unmatched. Germline CDR1 reads SGHTA; CDR2 reads FQGNSA. The CDR3 is made up of 13 amino acids. Here the CDR3 reads CASSRRGRDTQYF. The CDR3 nucleotides are TGTGCCAGCAGCCGCAGGGGGAGAGATACGCAGTATTTT. Drawing the rest from reference TRBV7-2 and TRBJ2-3, the complete variable domain is GAGVSQSPSNKVTEKGKDVELRCDPISGHTALYWYRQSLGQGLEFLIYFQGNSAPDKSGLPSDRFSAERTGGSVSTLTIQRTQQEDSAVYLCASSRRGRDTQYFGPGTRLTVL.

A few counts support this clonotype. The rearrangement uses TRBV7-2 and TRBJ1-4; unclear D gene. The CDR3 length is 14 residues. The V gene's germline CDR1 is SGHTA and CDR2 FQGNSA. The germline V and J ends were trimmed by 1 base and 8 bases, with 11 bases remaining between them. The CDR3 is CASSLVVLKEKLFF. The CDR3 DNA reads TGTGCCAGCAGCTTAGTAGTGTTGAAGGAAAAACTGTTTTTT.

This clonotype occurred a few times. The gene calls are TRBV4-2 and TRBJ1-4; D remains unclear. Germline CDR1 and CDR2: LGHNA and YNFKEQ. The CDR3 totals 14 residues. The V and J ends lost 0 bases and 4 bases respectively, with 6 bases between them. CDR3 DNA: TGTGCCAGCAGCCAAGACACCGTTAATGAAAAACTGTTTTTT. This translates into CASSQDTVNEKLFF.